This is a list of T cell receptor beta chains from one sample in a study of neoadjuvant anti-PD-1 for oral cavity cancer. The method was immunoSEQ multiplex PCR; TCRdb's version includes in-frame clones alone and lacks a portion of them. The data show about 42,000 clones, 77% seen once. Source: PBMCs, taken after nivolumab (anti-PD-1) treatment. These receptors all stem from a person aged 35-79 years with oral cavity squamous cell carcinoma. CDR3s include the opening cysteine and the closing phenylalanine or tryptophan. A D gene is named only where the DNA matches it firmly. Where a row states a size, it is once, few, many or the class of an expanded clone; other rows omit it.

CDR3nt: TGTGCCAGCAGTCCGTGGACAGGGGGCGGAACTAATGAAAAACTGTTTTTT
CDR3aa: CASSPWTGGGTNEKLFF
v_gene: TRBV28
j_gene: TRBJ1-4
abundance: NA
d_gene: TRBD1

CDR3nt: TGTGCCAGCAGTTTGGTAGGGAAAGGAGGGCTCGAGACCCAGTACTTC
CDR3aa: CASSLVGKGGLETQYF
v_gene: TRBV28
j_gene: TRBJ2-5
abundance: NA
d_gene: NA

CDR3nt: TGTGCCAGCAGCGTAGGGACGGGGAACACTGAAGCTTTCTTT
CDR3aa: CASSVGTGNTEAFF
v_gene: TRBV9
j_gene: TRBJ1-1
abundance: NA
d_gene: NA

CDR3nt: TGTGCCAGCTCCGGGACGGTGAACACTGAAGCTTTCTTT
CDR3aa: CASSGTVNTEAFF
v_gene: TRBV7-9
j_gene: TRBJ1-1
abundance: once
d_gene: NA

CDR3nt: TGTGCCAGCAGTTCGACACGCTCCTACGAGCAGTACTTC
CDR3aa: CASSSTRSYEQYF
v_gene: TRBV7-2
j_gene: TRBJ2-7
abundance: NA
d_gene: NA

CDR3nt: TGTGCCAGCAGACGGGGACTAGCGAGCAATGAGCAGTTCTTC
CDR3aa: CASRRGLASNEQFF
v_gene: TRBV2
j_gene: TRBJ2-1
abundance: NA
d_gene: TRBD2

CDR3nt: TGTGCCAGCAGCTCAGTTTGGGGGGGTTATGCTGAAGCTTTCTTT
CDR3aa: CASSSVWGGYAEAFF
v_gene: TRBV7-2
j_gene: TRBJ1-1
abundance: NA
d_gene: NA

CDR3nt: TGTGCCAGCAGCTTCGGCTTATCCGTATTGGAAGGCTACACCTTC
CDR3aa: CASSFGLSVLEGYTF
v_gene: TRBV7-2
j_gene: TRBJ1-2
abundance: NA
d_gene: NA

CDR3nt: TGTGCCAGCAGTGAAAGGGGTCGGGGAACTAATGAAAAACTGTTTTTT
CDR3aa: CASSERGRGTNEKLFF
v_gene: TRBV6-1
j_gene: TRBJ1-4
abundance: once
d_gene: NA

CDR3nt: TGTGCCAGCAGCCTCCGCCAGGGACGAGGGCTGTTTTTT
CDR3aa: CASSLRQGRGLFF
v_gene: TRBV5-6
j_gene: TRBJ2-2
abundance: NA
d_gene: NA

CDR3nt: TGTGCCATCAGTGAGGCGGGGGGGCGGTACGAGCAGTACTTC
CDR3aa: CAISEAGGRYEQYF
v_gene: TRBV10-3
j_gene: TRBJ2-7
abundance: NA
d_gene: TRBD2

CDR3nt: TGTGCCATCAGTACTGGACAGGGGTACGAGCAGTACTTC
CDR3aa: CAISTGQGYEQYF
v_gene: TRBV10-3
j_gene: TRBJ2-7
abundance: NA
d_gene: TRBD1

CDR3nt: TGTGCCAGCAGGCTTTTGGAGACTAGCGTAAGCATTCAGTACTTC
CDR3aa: CASRLLETSVSIQYF
v_gene: TRBV2
j_gene: TRBJ2-4
abundance: NA
d_gene: TRBD2

CDR3nt: TGTGCCAGCAGCGATTGGCCCCGGGGGACAGGGGCATACAATGAGCAGTTCTTC
CDR3aa: CASSDWPRGTGAYNEQFF
v_gene: TRBV11-3
j_gene: TRBJ2-1
abundance: NA
d_gene: TRBD1

CDR3nt: TGCAGCGTTGAAGAAAACAGGGGTTATGGCTACACCTTC
CDR3aa: CSVEENRGYGYTF
v_gene: TRBV29-1
j_gene: TRBJ1-2
abundance: NA
d_gene: TRBD1

CDR3nt: TGTGCCAGCTACTCCCGGGGGGGCAATCAGCCCCAGCATTTT
CDR3aa: CASYSRGGNQPQHF
v_gene: TRBV6-1
j_gene: TRBJ1-5
abundance: few
d_gene: NA

CDR3nt: TGTGCCAGCAGCTTAGAGGGGGGGCCTGGTGAGCAGTTCTTC
CDR3aa: CASSLEGGPGEQFF
v_gene: TRBV5-4
j_gene: TRBJ2-1
abundance: medium-sized
d_gene: NA

CDR3nt: TGCGCCAGCAGTGAGTCGTCGGGACTAGCGGGGGGGACCGGGGAGCTGTTTTTT
CDR3aa: CASSESSGLAGGTGELFF
v_gene: TRBV10-2
j_gene: TRBJ2-2
abundance: few
d_gene: TRBD2

CDR3nt: TGTGCCAGCAGTCTCCCCGGGACCGACGGCTCCTACGAGCAGTACTTC
CDR3aa: CASSLPGTDGSYEQYF
v_gene: TRBV7-2
j_gene: TRBJ2-7
abundance: NA
d_gene: NA

CDR3nt: TGTGCCAGCAGTGAAATCTTGGTCCCTCCTGGGCAGTACTTC
CDR3aa: CASSEILVPPGQYF
v_gene: TRBV2
j_gene: TRBJ2-7
abundance: NA
d_gene: NA

CDR3nt: TGCGCCAGCAGCCAAGATACGCTAGCGACGCAGTATTTT
CDR3aa: CASSQDTLATQYF
v_gene: TRBV4-1
j_gene: TRBJ2-3
abundance: NA
d_gene: NA

CDR3nt: TGTGCCAGCAGCGTAGCGAGTTTGACAGATACGCAGTATTTT
CDR3aa: CASSVASLTDTQYF
v_gene: TRBV9
j_gene: TRBJ2-3
abundance: NA
d_gene: NA

CDR3nt: TGTGCCAGCAGCCGAGGTAGCGAGCAGTACTTC
CDR3aa: CASSRGSEQYF
v_gene: TRBV6-1
j_gene: TRBJ2-7
abundance: NA
d_gene: NA

CDR3nt: TGTGCCAGCAGCCAACAAGAGGGGAGGGAGACCCAGTACTTC
CDR3aa: CASSQQEGRETQYF
v_gene: TRBV7-2
j_gene: TRBJ2-5
abundance: NA
d_gene: NA

CDR3nt: TGTGCCAGCAGCTTAACTGGGCAGGGGGTAAGTGAGCAGTTCTTC
CDR3aa: CASSLTGQGVSEQFF
v_gene: TRBV7-3
j_gene: TRBJ2-1
abundance: NA
d_gene: TRBD1

CDR3nt: TGTGCCAGCAGGAGGGGGGGAAACACTGAAGCTTTCTTT
CDR3aa: CASRRGGNTEAFF
v_gene: TRBV2
j_gene: TRBJ1-1
abundance: NA
d_gene: NA

CDR3nt: TGCGCCAGCAGCTTGACAGGGCAGGCTGGAAACACCATATATTTT
CDR3aa: CASSLTGQAGNTIYF
v_gene: TRBV5-1
j_gene: TRBJ1-3
abundance: NA
d_gene: NA

CDR3nt: TGTGCCAGCAGCCGTAGAGGGGGCGTGGACGCTGAAGCTTTCTTT
CDR3aa: CASSRRGGVDAEAFF
v_gene: TRBV5-4
j_gene: TRBJ1-1
abundance: NA
d_gene: TRBD1

CDR3nt: TGTGCCAGCAGTTCCCTGGGCAACACTGAAGCTTTCTTT
CDR3aa: CASSSLGNTEAFF
v_gene: TRBV7-8
j_gene: TRBJ1-1
abundance: NA
d_gene: NA

CDR3nt: TGTGCCAGCCACAGGGGCGGCACAGATACGCAGTATTTT
CDR3aa: CASHRGGTDTQYF
v_gene: TRBV2
j_gene: TRBJ2-3
abundance: once
d_gene: TRBD1

CDR3nt: TGTGCCAGTAGTGCCGGGACAGGGCCTCCGGTTGAGCAGTTCTTC
CDR3aa: CASSAGTGPPVEQFF
v_gene: TRBV19
j_gene: TRBJ2-1
abundance: NA
d_gene: TRBD1

CDR3nt: TGTGCCAGCAGCCCTGGGAGGACCTACAATGAGCAGTTCTTC
CDR3aa: CASSPGRTYNEQFF
v_gene: TRBV5-6
j_gene: TRBJ2-1
abundance: NA
d_gene: NA

CDR3nt: TGCGCCAGCAGTGGAGGATCCAGCACCTACAATGAGCAGTTCTTC
CDR3aa: CASSGGSSTYNEQFF
v_gene: TRBV5-1
j_gene: TRBJ2-1
abundance: NA
d_gene: NA

CDR3nt: TGTGCCAGCAGATACGAACCTTCGGGGTACGGAGATACGCAGTATTTT
CDR3aa: CASRYEPSGYGDTQYF
v_gene: TRBV5-4
j_gene: TRBJ2-3
abundance: NA
d_gene: NA

CDR3nt: TGTGCCAGCAGTCCTCTGGGGGCCACCGGGGAGCTGTTTTTT
CDR3aa: CASSPLGATGELFF
v_gene: TRBV6-5
j_gene: TRBJ2-2
abundance: NA
d_gene: NA

CDR3nt: TGTGCCAGCAGCTTAAGGACAGGGGGGGATAGCTCCTATAATTCACCCCTCCACTTT
CDR3aa: CASSLRTGGDSSYNSPLHF
v_gene: TRBV7-2
j_gene: TRBJ1-6
abundance: NA
d_gene: TRBD1

CDR3nt: TGTGCCAGCAGCTCGGGGTTCATGAACACTGAAGCTTTCTTT
CDR3aa: CASSSGFMNTEAFF
v_gene: TRBV7-3
j_gene: TRBJ1-1
abundance: NA
d_gene: NA

CDR3nt: TGTGCCAGCAGCCCCACGGGACCTGGCAAAAACATTCAGTACTTC
CDR3aa: CASSPTGPGKNIQYF
v_gene: TRBV6-6
j_gene: TRBJ2-4
abundance: NA
d_gene: NA

CDR3nt: TGTGCCAGCAGTATCAACTATGGCTACACCTTC
CDR3aa: CASSINYGYTF
v_gene: TRBV28
j_gene: TRBJ1-2
abundance: NA
d_gene: NA

CDR3nt: TGTGCCAGCAGTCCTAGCTACTATGGCTACACCTTC
CDR3aa: CASSPSYYGYTF
v_gene: TRBV28
j_gene: TRBJ1-2
abundance: NA
d_gene: NA

CDR3nt: TGTGCCAGCAGTTTTGACAGGGCTGAAGCTTTCTTT
CDR3aa: CASSFDRAEAFF
v_gene: TRBV2
j_gene: TRBJ1-1
abundance: few
d_gene: TRBD1